Listed below are T cell receptor beta chains from one sample, sequenced in a study of PD-1 blockade in classical Hodgkin lymphoma. Using immunoSEQ multiplex PCR, the repertoire was profiled, and TCRdb retains in-frame clones only, with some absent. The profile shows 30,000 to 40,000 clones, roughly four fifths of them singletons. Source: peripheral blood mononuclear cells (PBMCs), taken at baseline. The source is a human donor with classical Hodgkin lymphoma. The CDR3 runs from the conserved cysteine through the conserved F or W. The D gene is left open where the match is weak. Expanded clones are given a class, and other clones once, few, many or no size at all.

TRBV4-2	TRBD1	TRBJ1-1	-	TGTGCCAGCAGCCAAGATATCGGGGGACAGGGGCGCAAAGCTTTCTTT	CASSQDIGGQGRKAFF
TRBV2	-	TRBJ2-3	-	TGTGCCAGCTTCAGGGCCACACAGGATACGCAGTATTTT	CASFRATQDTQYF
TRBV10-3	TRBD1	TRBJ2-5	-	TGTGCCATCGGGAGACAGGGGCAAGAGACCCAGTACTTC	CAIGRQGQETQYF
TRBV2	-	TRBJ1-2	-	TGTGCCAGCAGTGAAGCGCGGGGGGGCGCCTATGGCTACACCTTC	CASSEARGGAYGYTF
TRBV7-3	TRBD1	TRBJ2-6	few	TGTGCCAGCAGCTTGACAGGGTCCGGGGCCAACGTCCTGACTTTC	CASSLTGSGANVLTF
TRBV5-1	-	TRBJ2-3	-	TGCGCCAGCAGCTTGGGACTAGTCCCCACAGATACGCAGTATTTT	CASSLGLVPTDTQYF
TRBV9	-	TRBJ1-2	-	TGTGCCAGCAGCGCTTCCCGGGCAGCTAGCTACACCTTC	CASSASRAASYTF
TRBV19	TRBD2	TRBJ2-3	-	TGTGCCAGTAGTCCCCTCGGGGGGGGGCCAGATACGCAGTATTTT	CASSPLGGGPDTQYF
TRBV7-2	-	TRBJ2-1	-	TGTGCCAGCAGCTTAGGTCAGGGTCAGGAGCAGTTCTTC	CASSLGQGQEQFF
TRBV7-9	-	TRBJ2-5	-	TGTGCCAGCAGCTTATTAAGTGAGACCCAGTACTTC	CASSLLSETQYF
TRBV6-5	-	TRBJ2-7	-	TGTGCCAGCAGTTACTCCGAGGACTCCACCTACGAGCAGTACTTC	CASSYSEDSTYEQYF
TRBV18	-	TRBJ2-5	-	TGTGCCAGCTCGCTCCTACAGGGTTCGCAGGAGACCCAGTACTTC	CASSLLQGSQETQYF
TRBV19	TRBD1	TRBJ1-2	once	TGTGCCAGTAGTAGGGACAGATATGGCTACACCTTC	CASSRDRYGYTF
TRBV6-4	-	TRBJ2-2	-	TGTGCCAGCGGAGGGGGGTACACCGGGGAGCTGTTTTTT	CASGGGYTGELFF
TRBV10-3	-	TRBJ1-2	-	TGTGCCATCAGTGAATATCAGGGGTCGGGAGGCTACACCTTC	CAISEYQGSGGYTF
TRBV2	-	TRBJ2-1	-	TGTGCCAGCAGTGAACGGGACATATTGCTGCAGTTCTTC	CASSERDILLQFF
TRBV6-5	-	TRBJ1-6	-	TGTGCCAGCAGGGGGGGCGTTTGGTATTCACCCCTCCACTTT	CASRGGVWYSPLHF
TRBV27	-	TRBJ2-5	-	TGTGCCAGCAGTTTTCGGGGAGATGAGACCCAGTACTTC	CASSFRGDETQYF
TRBV5-1	TRBD2	TRBJ2-7	-	TGCGCCAGCAGCGGTAGCGGGTACGAGCAGTACTTC	CASSGSGYEQYF
TRBV7-5	-	TRBJ1-1	-	TGTGCCAGAAGCCCAAGGGGGTTACGCTGTGATGAAGCTTTCTTT	CARSPRGLRCDEAFF
TRBV11-1	-	TRBJ2-7	once	TGTGCCAGCAGCTTAGTTCCGGGATCTACAGCCTACGAGCAGTACTTC	CASSLVPGSTAYEQYF
TRBV5-5	-	TRBJ2-1	-	TGTGCCAGCAGCTTCACGGACAGCTTCTACAATGAGCAGTTCTTC	CASSFTDSFYNEQFF
TRBV2	-	TRBJ1-1	-	TGTGCCAGCACCGAGGGGGTGAACACTGAAGCTTTCTTT	CASTEGVNTEAFF
TRBV6-5	TRBD1	TRBJ1-1	-	TGTGCCAGCAGTTCCCCGGGACAGGCGAACACTGAAGCTTTCTTT	CASSSPGQANTEAFF
TRBV7-9	TRBD1	TRBJ1-4	-	TGTGCCAGCAGCCCGGGACAGGGAGATGAAAAACTGTTTTTT	CASSPGQGDEKLFF
TRBV27	-	TRBJ2-3	-	TGTGCCAGCACAAAGGCGGACACAGATACGCAGTATTTT	CASTKADTDTQYF
TRBV15	-	TRBJ1-5	-	TGTGCCACCAGCGAGGGGTTTAGCAATCAGCCCCAGCATTTT	CATSEGFSNQPQHF
TRBV19	TRBD1	TRBJ1-5	-	TGTGCCAGTAGTATGACGGACAGGGGGCCGGTCAATCAGCCCCAGCATTTT	CASSMTDRGPVNQPQHF
TRBV29-1	TRBD1	TRBJ2-3	-	TGCAGCGTGACGGGACAGGGTCTCGCTGATACGCAGTATTTT	CSVTGQGLADTQYF
TRBV7-6	-	TRBJ1-1	once	TGTGCCAGCAGCTATATCGCGCCCGGGACCGTGAACACTGAAGCTTTCTTT	CASSYIAPGTVNTEAFF
TRBV7-8	-	TRBJ2-5	-	TGTGCCAGCAGACCGCGGTCCACCCCACAAGAGACCCAGTACTTC	CASRPRSTPQETQYF
TRBV30	-	TRBJ1-5	-	TGTGCCTGGTCCGGACAGAGCAATCAGCCCCAGCATTTT	CAWSGQSNQPQHF
TRBV21-1	-	TRBJ2-7	few	TGTGCCAGCAGCGACGTCTACGAGCAGTACTTC	CASSDVYEQYF
TRBV4-2	-	TRBJ1-2	-	TGTGCCAGCAGCCTCGGGGGGCAGCATGATGGCTACACCTTC	CASSLGGQHDGYTF
TRBV7-6	TRBD1	TRBJ1-1	once	TGTGCCAGCAGGGAGGACAGGATGGGGAACGCTGAAGCTTTCTTT	CASREDRMGNAEAFF
TRBV5-1	TRBD2	TRBJ2-3	-	TGCGCCAGCAGCCCGTATGTAGCGGGGGCCCTAAGCACAGATACGCAGTATTTT	CASSPYVAGALSTDTQYF
TRBV6-5	-	TRBJ1-6	few	TGTGCCAGCAGTTACCGCAGGGACCGAGGGAATTCACCCCTCCACTTT	CASSYRRDRGNSPLHF
TRBV7-9	-	TRBJ1-1	-	TGTGCCAGCAGCCCGATTAGGACGGTGAACACTGAAGCTTTCTTT	CASSPIRTVNTEAFF
TRBV7-2	-	TRBJ2-3	-	TGTGCCAGCAGCTTAGGCCTAGGAGCAGATACGCAGTATTTT	CASSLGLGADTQYF
TRBV2	-	TRBJ2-7	-	TGTGCCAGCAGTCCAACCCCCCCGGGTAGCTCCTACGAGCAGTACTTC	CASSPTPPGSSYEQYF
TRBV6-1	-	TRBJ1-2	-	TGTGCCAGCAGCCCGGGCAAGGACTATGGCTACACCTTC	CASSPGKDYGYTF
TRBV5-1	-	TRBJ2-2	-	TGCGCCAGCAGCACGCCGAACACCGGGGAGCTGTTTTTT	CASSTPNTGELFF